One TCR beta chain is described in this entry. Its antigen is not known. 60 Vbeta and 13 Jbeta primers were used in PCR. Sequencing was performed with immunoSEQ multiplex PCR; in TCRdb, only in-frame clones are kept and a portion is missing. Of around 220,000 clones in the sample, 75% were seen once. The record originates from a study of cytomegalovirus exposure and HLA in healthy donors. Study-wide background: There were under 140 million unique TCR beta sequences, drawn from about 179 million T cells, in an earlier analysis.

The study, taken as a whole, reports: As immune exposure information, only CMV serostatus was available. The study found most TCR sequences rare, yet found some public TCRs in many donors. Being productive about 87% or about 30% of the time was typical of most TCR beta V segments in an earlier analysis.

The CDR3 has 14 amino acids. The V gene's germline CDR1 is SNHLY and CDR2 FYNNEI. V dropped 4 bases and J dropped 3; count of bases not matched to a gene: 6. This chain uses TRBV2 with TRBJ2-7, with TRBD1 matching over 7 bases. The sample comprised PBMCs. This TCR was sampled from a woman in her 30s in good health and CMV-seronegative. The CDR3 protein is CASSVGQEVYEQYF. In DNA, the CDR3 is TGTGCCAGCAGTGTCGGACAGGAGGTCTACGAGCAGTACTTC.